These T cell receptor beta chains were read from a single sample in a study of PD-1 blockade in classical Hodgkin lymphoma. Clones were sequenced by immunoSEQ multiplex PCR, and TCRdb holds only the in-frame ones, with some missing. The data show 21,000 or so clones, around 85% seen once. Material: peripheral blood mononuclear cells (PBMCs), obtained before the fourth cycle of nivolumab. All receptors derive from a human donor with classical Hodgkin lymphoma. Both conserved end residues are part of each CDR3. The order of the fields is CDR3 length, V gene, CDR3 protein.

>16|TRBV4-1
CASSYSGTGEAYEQYF
>14|TRBV2
CASSELGPGNTIYF
>15|TRBV7-2
CASSFSGTGAYEQYF
>14|TRBV19
CASYARDKNTEAFF
>13|TRBV27
CASSLNRGGGYTF
>18|TRBV7-3
CASSRFTPEALRTDTQYF
>14|TRBV7-2
CASSPGTEDYEQYF
>18|TRBV6-1
CASSDHLAGGAANEKLFF
>14|TRBV6-5
CASSKQGGTYEQYF
>12|TRBV6-1
CASIFLSGELFF
>15|TRBV4-3
CASSQTRDRDQPQHF
>11|TRBV9
CASSAGTGLFF
>16|TRBV18
CASSLGLAGSTDTQYF
>16|TRBV4-1
CASSQGDRGYHQPQHF
>20|TRBV4-1
CASRLENWTVSAYSNQPQHF
>16|TRBV11-2
CASSLEASGKGNEQFF
>15|TRBV2
CASSEVFQGKEKLFF
>13|TRBV7-3
CASSVTATDTQYF
>12|TRBV14
CASSRQNSPLHF
>15|TRBV11-2
CASSAGGLTNYGYTF
>15|TRBV5-1
CASSPDGREYNEQFF
>14|TRBV28
CASIQSTGWSGYTF
>13|TRBV7-8
CASSFRFDTEAFF
>15|TRBV7-9
CASSSGTDFNYGYTF
>13|TRBV7-2
CASSTDVNYGYTF
>13|TRBV19
CASSMWTGNEQFF
>15|TRBV28
CATETGGASTGELFF
>15|TRBV5-1
CASRETLGGNTEAFF
>14|TRBV19
CASSMSGPAVEAFF
>13|TRBV27
CASSFFSNQPQHF
>16|TRBV7-2
CASSLVGQSSTDTQYF
>15|TRBV10-1
CASSDLQGRWETQYF
>12|TRBV7-6
CASSTLGDEQYF
>14|TRBV2
CASRAGGATDTQYF
>15|TRBV7-2
CASSSSGQGSYEQYF
>17|TRBV7-9
CASSLVWGQGASYEQYF
>15|TRBV5-4
CASTIPGPSYNEQFF
>16|TRBV5-1
CASSSEGAAGANVLTF
>15|TRBV7-9
CASSSVADGNSPLHF
>13|TRBV11-2
CASSPDFYNEQFF
>13|TRBV4-1
CASSRGGSETQYF
>14|TRBV27
CASSRYERGYGYTF
>16|TRBV5-1
CASSLAGTGNTGELFF
>16|TRBV5-6
CASSTYRTSVPYEQYF
>14|TRBV18
CASSPKPMKTEAFF
>16|TRBV7-9
CASSTTRQGVREKLFF
>14|TRBV18
CASSLEPQGTEAFF
>17|TRBV2
CASSSRRVAGITYEQYF
>18|TRBV19
CASSIEGTAFSSYNEQFF
>13|TRBV6-5
CASSFPGQNGYTF
>13|TRBV6-5
CASGRGSNQPQHF
>13|TRBV10-3
CAISVNSNQPQHF
>13|TRBV4-3
CASSKGPYNEQFF
>15|TRBV7-8
CASSLNLAGTDTQYF
>13|TRBV25-1
CASSEGGRDTQYF
>13|TRBV19
CASSYRGNQPQHF
>17|TRBV25-1
CASSEYVLAGGQDEQFF